These T cell receptor beta chains were read from a single sample in a study of T cell responses to AZD1222 COVID-19 vaccine. Repertoires were generated with immunoSEQ multiplex PCR, while TCRdb's copy carries only in-frame clones and drops some. The sample has roughly 83,000 clones, 86% seen once. This specimen consisted of peripheral blood, obtained on day 0 of AZD1222 vaccination. The receptor set was obtained from an adult in good health. Each CDR3 is given without its conserved first and last residue. The order of the fields is V gene, CDR3 protein.

v_gene: TRBV11-3
CDR3aa: ASSPSGGVTGELF

v_gene: TRBV11-2
CDR3aa: ASSLTGYGYT

v_gene: TRBV19
CDR3aa: ASSDLYEQY

v_gene: TRBV2
CDR3aa: ASSFSPGTSLLYEQY

v_gene: TRBV7-2
CDR3aa: ASSLWTGGGYGYT

v_gene: TRBV27
CDR3aa: ASSPTSGGTLGQF

v_gene: TRBV6-5
CDR3aa: ASSLSGRPSTDTQY

v_gene: TRBV6-2/TRBV6-3
CDR3aa: ASSSDRYNEKLF

v_gene: TRBV6-1
CDR3aa: ASSDHLSWAPSTDTQY

v_gene: TRBV15
CDR3aa: ATSREAGATGELF

v_gene: TRBV7-2
CDR3aa: ASSPRTGSLIEGYT

v_gene: TRBV11-3
CDR3aa: ASSLDTRDNEQF

v_gene: TRBV4-1
CDR3aa: ASSPGQLNSPLH

v_gene: TRBV30
CDR3aa: AWSRGDFSLVEKLF

v_gene: TRBV9
CDR3aa: ASSTRMNTEAF

v_gene: TRBV5-1
CDR3aa: ASSFGQSSGNTIY

v_gene: TRBV19
CDR3aa: ASTTLGGETQY

v_gene: TRBV7-8
CDR3aa: ASTWGGRAEQY

v_gene: TRBV7-3
CDR3aa: ASSLSPTGELF

v_gene: TRBV7-2
CDR3aa: ASSPHGPGPGELF

v_gene: TRBV19
CDR3aa: ASSTGGQGALTEAF

v_gene: TRBV2
CDR3aa: ASSYQETQY

v_gene: TRBV13
CDR3aa: ASSSAAKDSGYT

v_gene: TRBV18
CDR3aa: ASSPTTDTEAF

v_gene: TRBV5-1
CDR3aa: ASSPPTSGVSYNEQF

v_gene: TRBV7-9
CDR3aa: ASSWGDRGDNEQY

v_gene: TRBV2
CDR3aa: ASSEGGYLH

v_gene: TRBV7-9
CDR3aa: ASLLAGVNTIY

v_gene: TRBV29-1
CDR3aa: SVEASQGYEQY

v_gene: TRBV10-3
CDR3aa: AISDPLAGYNEQF

v_gene: TRBV28
CDR3aa: ASSSRGRGGYT

v_gene: TRBV3-1/TRBV3-2
CDR3aa: ASSQPVGGEETQY

v_gene: TRBV10-3
CDR3aa: AIRLDGINGGAF

v_gene: TRBV19
CDR3aa: ASSMGAYNSPLH

v_gene: TRBV7-2
CDR3aa: ASSWGISSTDTQY

v_gene: TRBV10-3
CDR3aa: AISAQGAANEKLF

v_gene: TRBV10-3
CDR3aa: ATATGDAEAF

v_gene: TRBV5-6
CDR3aa: ASSLEGSSTEAF